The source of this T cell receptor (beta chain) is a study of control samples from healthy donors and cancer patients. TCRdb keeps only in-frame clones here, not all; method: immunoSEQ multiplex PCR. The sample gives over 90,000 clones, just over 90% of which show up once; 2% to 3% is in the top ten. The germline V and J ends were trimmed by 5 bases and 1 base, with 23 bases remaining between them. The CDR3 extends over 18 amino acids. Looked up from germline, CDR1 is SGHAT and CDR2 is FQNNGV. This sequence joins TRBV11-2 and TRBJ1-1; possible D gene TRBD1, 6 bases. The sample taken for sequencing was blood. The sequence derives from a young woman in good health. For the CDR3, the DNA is TGTGCCAGCAGCCTTACTTACAGGGCGCCTTTTTCGAACACTGAAGCTTTCTTT. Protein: CASSLTYRAPFSNTEAFF.